The 17 T cell receptor beta chains below come from one sample, sequenced in a study of Ad26.COV2.S vaccination and SARS-CoV-2 variants. Treatment indicated: roughly 19 received Ad26.COV2.S at low or high dose, single or two shots; 5 received placebo; per-sample allocation not given. Following the first vaccine or placebo injection, samples were taken on day 63. Repertoires were generated with immunoSEQ multiplex PCR, while TCRdb's copy carries only in-frame clones and drops some. The table has about 350,000 clones, less than 90% seen once. The source material was peripheral blood, sampled in a trial of Ad26.COV2.S vaccine versus placebo. The receptors were sampled from a person aged 18-65 years who received the Ad26.COV2.S COVID-19 vaccine or a placebo.

The chain is built from TRBV19 and TRBJ2-1; unclear D gene. The CDR3 has 11 amino acids. Trimming cost V 7 bases and J 10 bases, with 11 bases left between them. The germline gives CDR1 LNHDA, CDR2 SQIVND (reference sequence). The CDR3 reads CASTYIGEQFF. The CDR3 nucleotides read TGTGCCAGTACCTATATTGGGGAGCAGTTCTTC.

The table lists this clone with a count of one. J is TRBJ2-5 and V is TRBV19; D ambiguous. CDR1 LNHDA and CDR2 SQIVND come from the germline V gene (reference sequence). Trimming took 8 bases from V and 1 from J, leaving 11 bases between them. The CDR3 has 13 residues. The CDR3 here is CASRLSGQETQYF. CDR3 nucleotides: TGTGCCAGTCGCCTTTCAGGCCAAGAGACCCAGTACTTC.

V and J are TRBV7-9 and TRBJ1-5, with unresolved D. Trimming removed 5 bases at V and 5 bases at J, with 16 bases between. CDR1 is SEHNR and CDR2 is FQNEAQ in the germline V gene (reference sequence). The length of the CDR3 is 15 residues. CDR3 sequence: CASSPSRGWDQPQHF. The CDR3 DNA reads TGTGCCAGCAGCCCATCCCGGGGTTGGGATCAGCCCCAGCATTTT.

The table lists this clone with a count of one. V and J are TRBV7-9 and TRBJ2-2; D is tentatively TRBD1 or TRBD2 (5 bases each). This CDR3 comprises 17 residues. The germline gives CDR1 SEHNR, CDR2 FQNEAQ (reference sequence). V lost 1 base and J 6 bases, leaving 18 bases between the germline ends. The CDR3 DNA reads TGTGCCAGCAGCTTAGGATTAGGGGAGAACCAGGCCGGGGAGCTGTTTTTT. It encodes CASSLGLGENQAGELFF.

The chain couples TRBV13 to TRBJ2-4, with D possibly TRBD1 on 5 matching bases. V lost 5 bases and J lost 4, with 12 bases in between. The CDR3 has 14 residues. Germline loops: CDR1 PRHDT, CDR2 FYEKMQ (reference sequence). The CDR3 nucleotides are TGTGCCAGCAGCCCGCGGACAACGAAAAACATTCAGTACTTC. Its translation: CASSPRTTKNIQYF.

The V gene is TRBV9, the J gene TRBJ1-3; no definite D call. This CDR3 comprises 15 residues. The germline V and J ends were trimmed by 4 bases and 3 bases, with 14 bases remaining between them. Germline CDR1 and CDR2: SGDLS and YYNGEE. The CDR3 nucleotides are TGTGCCAGCAGCCCACTGACCACGGGTGGAAACACCATATATTTT. Translation gives CASSPLTTGGNTIYF.

The gene calls are TRBV6-4 and TRBJ2-1; TRBD2 might be the D (5 bases). From germline, CDR1 is MRHNA and CDR2 SNTAGT. The CDR3 is made up of 12 amino acids. Trimming left V 2 bases short and J 9 bases short, with 8 bases between. The CDR3 loop reads CASSDGGSEQFF. CDR3 sequence (DNA): TGTGCCAGCAGTGACGGCGGGTCTGAGCAGTTCTTC.

This sequence joins TRBV7-9 and TRBJ1-3; no firm D call. The V end was cut by 6 bases, the J end by 0 bases, with 15 bases between. Germline CDR1 SEHNR, CDR2 FQNEAQ (reference sequence). The CDR3 length is 16 residues. This chain's CDR3 is CASRLLGGSSGNTIYF. The CDR3 nucleotides read TGTGCCAGCAGGTTATTGGGTGGATCCTCTGGAAACACCATATATTTT.

V gene TRBV28 combines with J gene TRBJ2-7; possible D gene TRBD2, 7 bases. Per the germline V gene, CDR1 is MDHEN and CDR2 is SYDVKM. V was cut by 7 bases and J by 1 base, with 23 bases left in between. The CDR3 has 17 amino acids. The CDR3, as DNA: TGTGCCAGCATACGGGGGGCGCGAAGGTCCTCTTCCTACGAGCAGTACTTC. Protein product: CASIRGARRSSSYEQYF.

The chain joins TRBV7-2 to TRBJ2-6; D is undetermined. The V and J ends lost 6 bases and 0 bases respectively, with 6 bases between them. The CDR3 consists of 14 residues. Germline V gene sequence: CDR1 SGHTA, CDR2 FQGNSA. The CDR3 nucleotides are TGTGCCAGCAGAAAAGACTCTGGGGCCAACGTCCTGACTTTC. This codes for CASRKDSGANVLTF.

The chain combines TRBV5-1 with TRBJ1-2; 7 bases are shared with TRBD1. Germline CDR1 is SGHRS and CDR2 is YFSETQ. Trimming took 3 bases from V and 1 from J; bases not matched to a gene: 6. The CDR3 sequence is 15 residues long. CDR3 protein: CASSSGTEINYGYTF. In DNA form, the CDR3 reads TGCGCCAGCAGCTCCGGGACAGAAATTAACTATGGCTACACCTTC.

The chain carries TRBV2 and TRBJ2-1, with TRBD2 as a possible D gene (6 bases). CDR3 length: 14 residues. Trimming cost V 6 bases and J 6 bases, with 15 bases left between them. Germline lookup yields CDR1 SNHLY and CDR2 FYNNEI. Here the CDR3 DNA reads TGTGCCAGCAGCCCAGGGACTCGCGCCAATGAGCAGTTCTTC. Protein product: CASSPGTRANEQFF.

The chain carries TRBV6-6 and TRBJ2-1; 7 nucleotides line up with TRBD1. Unmatched junction bases numbered 6, after V lost 5 bases and J lost 8 bases. CDR1 is MNHNY and CDR2 is SVGAGI in the germline V gene (reference sequence). CDR3 length: 13 residues. CDR3 nucleotide sequence: TGTGCCAGCAGTCCACAGGGGTGGGATGAGCAGTTCTTC. Encoded protein: CASSPQGWDEQFF.

This sequence joins TRBV30 and TRBJ2-1; D perhaps matches TRBD1 (6 bases). The CDR3 consists of 14 residues. V was clipped by 3 bases and J by 9 bases, with 18 bases between them. Germline CDR1 is GTSNPN and CDR2 is SVGIG (reference sequence). CDR3 sequence reads: CAWSLNTGSGEQFF. CDR3 DNA: TGTGCCTGGAGCCTAAACACAGGGTCGGGTGAGCAGTTCTTC.

The genes are TRBV27 and TRBJ1-5; D uncertain. The V and J ends lost 6 bases and 7 bases respectively, with 19 bases between them. The CDR3 extends over 15 amino acids. Germline values: CDR1 MNHEY, CDR2 SMNVEV (reference sequence). The CDR3 DNA reads TGTGCCAGCAGGGCCCTGTTTCCTCCCAGCCAGCCCCAGCATTTT. Translation gives CASRALFPPSQPQHF.

This chain connects TRBV4-2 to TRBJ1-2; D uncertain. The CDR3 has 14 residues. The V end was cut by 2 bases, the J end by 7 bases, with 14 bases between. Germline V gene data show CDR1 as LGHNA and CDR2 as YNFKEQ. The chain's CDR3 is CASSQNPEIGGYTF. In DNA form, the CDR3 reads TGTGCCAGCAGCCAAAACCCCGAGATTGGTGGCTACACCTTC.

This clone has only one observation. The chain has TRBV9 and TRBJ2-1; 7 bases are a match to TRBD2. The CDR3 length is 15 residues. Germline CDR1 and CDR2: SGDLS and YYNGEE. With V trimmed by 1 base and J by 2 bases, 3 bases remained unmatched. CDR3 amino acids: CASSVMLAAYNEQFF. The CDR3 region has the DNA TGTGCCAGCAGCGTAATGCTAGCGGCCTACAATGAGCAGTTCTTC.